The next 23 T cell receptor beta chains were all read from a single sample in a study of T-cell reconstitution after alpha-beta-depleted transplantation in children. Preparation of the TCRbeta library used unique molecular identifiers. TCRdb re-called the PCR reads through MiXCR, storing one row per CDR3 protein. This table has fewer than 200,000 distinct CDR3 sequences, approximately 6.6% appearing once. This specimen was PBMCs from the stem cell graft donor, taken from the stem cell graft. The receptors were gathered from a human donor who donated a stem cell graft to a child with Wiskott-Aldrich syndrome.

This clonotype was counted ten times or more. V is TRBV12-3 or TRBV12-4 and J is TRBJ2-7; 8 bases agree with TRBD2. The CDR3 totals 14 residues. The V segment lost 4 bases and the J segment 5 bases; nucleotides outside the gene matches: 7. The CDR3 DNA follows: TGTGCCAGCAGTTACCCCCCCGGGGGGGACGAGCAGTACTTC. Its protein product is CASSYPPGGDEQYF.

In its sample, this clonotype was seen many times. This chain links TRBV4-3 with TRBJ1-2, with TRBD1 as a possible D gene (6 bases). Germline lookup yields CDR1 LGHNA and CDR2 YSLEER. V lost 5 bases to trimming and J lost 7 bases, with 14 bases between them. This CDR3 has 13 residues. CDR3 residues: CASSGSQGSGYTF. The CDR3 DNA follows: TGCGCCAGCAGCGGGTCGCAGGGGTCTGGCTACACCTTC.

This clonotype appeared many times. The rearrangement joins TRBV20-1 to TRBJ2-5; 7 bases align to TRBD2. The CDR3 covers 13 residues. Per the germline V gene, CDR1 is DFQATT and CDR2 is SNEGSKA (reference sequence). Unmatched junction bases numbered 6, after V lost 3 bases and J lost 5 bases. DNA for the CDR3: TGCAGTGCTAGTTCTGGGGGGGAGGAGACCCAGTACTTC. This gives the protein CSASSGGEETQYF.

This clonotype was observed at least ten times. The chain links TRBV10-3 to TRBJ1-1; D remains ambiguous. The germline V gene encodes CDR1 ENHRY and CDR2 SYGVKD. The CDR3 covers 11 residues. The ends were cut back, 3 bases at V and 11 bases at J, with 10 bases in the middle. Here the CDR3 DNA reads TGTGCCATCAGTGAATTCCAATCGGCTTTCTTT. This translates into CAISEFQSAFF.

This clonotype was recorded many times. The genes are TRBV20-1 and TRBJ2-5; 8 bases line up with TRBD1. Per the germline V gene, CDR1 is DFQATT and CDR2 is SNEGSKA (reference sequence). The V and J ends lost 7 bases and 7 bases, in that order; junction bases with no gene match: 11. The CDR3 runs 13 residues. CDR3 protein: CSVTQGVVGTQYF. CDR3 DNA sequence: TGCAGTGTGACACAGGGGGTGGTAGGGACCCAGTACTTC.

Many counts were recorded for this clonotype. The chain couples TRBV5-1 to TRBJ2-7, with D perhaps matching TRBD2 (6 bases). Germline values: CDR1 SGHRS, CDR2 YFSETQ. The CDR3 spans 15 residues. Between the trimmed V and J ends, which lost 7 bases and 3 bases, there was a span of 20 bases. The CDR3 DNA reads TGCGCCAGCTCCCTGGGAGGTGCCCGCAGCTACGAGCAGTACTTC. It encodes CASSLGGARSYEQYF.

This sequence joins TRBV18 and TRBJ2-6; D tentatively reads TRBD1 or TRBD2 (5 bases each). Germline assignment: CDR1 KGHSH and CDR2 LQKENI. Trimming pared 7 bases from V and 0 bases from J, leaving 22 bases between. The CDR3 runs 19 residues. The CDR3 coding sequence is TGTGCCAGCTGCGCCGGACGGGGCAGGGCCCACTCTGGGGCCAACGTCCTGACTTTC. As protein: CASCAGRGRAHSGANVLTF.

This clonotype was recorded a few times. The chain uses TRBV5-1 and TRBJ2-7, with TRBD1 as a possible D gene (6 bases). The CDR3 has 15 amino acids. Looked up from germline, CDR1 is SGHRS and CDR2 is YFSETQ. V dropped 0 bases and J dropped 4 bases, with 14 bases sitting between them. CDR3 sequence reads: CASSLASGDFYEQYF. The CDR3 DNA is TGCGCCAGCAGCTTGGCCTCAGGGGATTTTTACGAGCAGTACTTC.

This clonotype was seen many times. The rearrangement links TRBV20-1 to TRBJ2-2; no clear D gene. Germline lookup yields CDR1 DFQATT and CDR2 SNEGSKA (reference sequence). V was shortened by 3 bases and J by 0 bases, with 5 bases between the two germline ends. The CDR3 is 13 residues long. For the CDR3, the DNA is TGCAGTGCTAGGGTGGCGAACACCGGGGAGCTGTTTTTT. It translates to CSARVANTGELFF.

This clonotype was recorded at least ten times. The V call is TRBV20-1, the J call TRBJ1-6, with D possibly being TRBD1 (5 bases). The CDR3 contains 15 residues. The ends were cut back, 5 bases at V and 4 bases at J, with 15 bases in the middle. Germline CDR1 is DFQATT and CDR2 is SNEGSKA (reference sequence). Here the CDR3 reads CSAGGSLGYNSPLHF. The CDR3 nucleotides are TGCAGTGCTGGGGGTTCCCTAGGTTATAATTCACCCCTCCACTTT.

The chain combines TRBV30 with TRBJ1-1, with D maybe TRBD1 (5 bases). CDR3 length: 14 amino acids. Trimming stripped 6 bases from V and 2 bases from J, with 16 bases between. Germline CDR1 is GTSNPN and CDR2 is SVGIG (reference sequence). CDR3 protein: CACPRTGTNTEAFF. CDR3 in DNA: TGTGCCTGCCCTAGAACAGGCACTAACACTGAAGCTTTCTTT. Using reference TRBV30 and TRBJ1-1 for the parts outside the CDR3, the full variable domain is SQTIHQWPATLVQPVGSPLSLECTVEGTSNPNLYWYRQAAGRGLQLLFYSVGIGQISSEVPQNLSASRPQDRQFILSSKKLLLSDSGFYLCACPRTGTNTEAFFGQGTRLTVV.

At least ten counts were recorded for this clonotype. The chain joins TRBV15 to TRBJ2-1; 7 bases align to TRBD1. Germline-derived CDR1 and CDR2 are LNHNV and YYDKDF (reference sequence). Trimming removed 3 bases from V and 2 bases from J; junction bases left unmatched: 4. The CDR3 runs to 15 residues. DNA for the CDR3: TGTGCCACCAGCAGCTCCGGACAGGCCTACAATGAGCAGTTCTTC. This sequence encodes CATSSSGQAYNEQFF.

This clonotype occurred many times. The chain combines TRBV5-1 with TRBJ1-1; possible D gene TRBD1, 5 bases. This CDR3 is 14 amino acids long. CDR1 and CDR2 (germline): SGHRS, YFSETQ. Deletions cut 5 bases from V and 4 bases from J, with 15 bases between. CDR3 bases: TGCGCCAGCAGAATGGAGGGGATCTCCACTGAAGCTTTCTTT. Protein product: CASRMEGISTEAFF. Using reference TRBV5-1 and TRBJ1-1 for the parts outside the CDR3, the full variable domain is KAGVTQTPRYLIKTRGQQVTLSCSPISGHRSVSWYQQTPGQGLQFLFEYFSETQRNKGNFPGRFSGRQFSNSRSEMNVSTLELGDSALYLCASRMEGISTEAFFGQGTRLTVV.

This clonotype has at least ten counts. The chain links TRBV12-3 or TRBV12-4 to TRBJ2-1; D unclear. V gave up 6 bases and J gave up 5 bases, with 8 bases separating them. The length of the CDR3 is 12 residues. The CDR3 here is CASSGGHNEQFF. CDR3 nucleotides: TGTGCCAGCAGCGGCGGACACAATGAGCAGTTCTTC.

This clonotype was detected many times. The rearrangement uses TRBV5-6 and TRBJ2-5; 12 nucleotides line up with TRBD2. Germline V CDR1 and CDR2: SGHDT, YYEEEE. The CDR3 runs to 15 residues. The V and J ends lost 4 bases and 2 bases, in that order; junction bases with no gene match: 3. CDR3 DNA: TGTGCCAGCAGCCCAGGGACTAGCGGGCAAGAGACCCAGTACTTC. This sequence encodes CASSPGTSGQETQYF. The variable domain in full, completed from reference TRBV5-6 and TRBJ2-5, reads DAGVTQSPTHLIKTRGQQVTLRCSPKSGHDTVSWYQQALGQGPQFIFQYYEEEERQRGNFPDRFSGHQFPNYSSELNVNALLLGDSALYLCASSPGTSGQETQYFGPGTRLLVL.

There are many counts of this clonotype. This chain links TRBV7-2 with TRBJ2-7; D tentatively fits TRBD1 or TRBD2 (5 bases each). Trimming removed 2 bases at V and 6 bases at J, with 17 bases between. CDR3 length equals 15 residues. The germline CDR1 and CDR2 sequences are SGHTA and FQGNSA. The CDR3 loop is CASSLKGTSELEQYF. CDR3 sequence (DNA): TGTGCCAGCAGCTTAAAAGGGACCTCGGAGCTCGAGCAGTACTTC.

This chain connects TRBV6-2 or TRBV6-3 to TRBJ2-1; TRBD1 agrees at 8 bases. The CDR3 runs 15 residues. Trimming took 6 bases from V and 4 from J; bases not matched to a gene: 8. The germline V gene has CDR1 MNHEY and CDR2 SVGEGT. Here the CDR3 DNA reads TGTGCCAGCAGCCGCCAGGGACAGGAATACAATGAGCAGTTCTTC. This gives the protein CASSRQGQEYNEQFF.

This clonotype was seen ten or more times. The chain combines TRBV4-1 with TRBJ2-5; no firm D call. In germline, CDR1 is MGHRA, CDR2 YSYEKL. Trimming removed 0 bases at V and 5 bases at J, with 10 bases between. The CDR3 has 14 residues. This chain's CDR3 is CASSQDDFKETQYF. CDR3 sequence (DNA): TGCGCCAGCAGCCAAGATGACTTTAAGGAGACCCAGTACTTC.

This clonotype was detected a few times. This rearrangement joins TRBV19 to TRBJ1-1, with 7 bases identical to TRBD1. This CDR3 region has 11 residues. Germline values: CDR1 LNHDA, CDR2 SQIVND (reference sequence). This chain's CDR3 is CAVTGDTEAFF. The CDR3 DNA reads as TGTGCGGTTACAGGGGACACTGAAGCTTTCTTT.

This clonotype was observed many times. As DNA, the CDR3 is TGTGCCAGCAGTTACTCGTGGGCTATAAGGGTGAACACTGAAGCTTTCTTT. As protein: CASSYSWAIRVNTEAFF. V and J are TRBV6-5 and TRBJ1-1; D not resolved. CDR1 is MNHEY, CDR2 SVGAGI, per germline. The V end lost 0 bases, the J end lost 0 bases, and 14 bases lay between the germline ends. The CDR3 has 17 residues.

This clonotype appeared many times. This rearrangement joins TRBV20-1 to TRBJ2-7; 8 bases are shared with TRBD2. The CDR3 has 15 residues. Germline-derived CDR1 and CDR2 are DFQATT and SNEGSKA (reference sequence). V lost 0 bases and J lost 9; bases outside the gene matches: 13. CDR3: CSAREYIAGTPGQYF. The CDR3 DNA follows: TGCAGTGCTAGAGAGTATATAGCGGGGACTCCTGGGCAGTACTTC.

With regard to this clonotype: One end of the junction varies from germline; a read error may be responsible. The genes are TRBV2 and TRBJ2-1; 10 bases align to TRBD2. Germline V gives CDR1 SNHLY, CDR2 FYNNEI. This CDR3 is built from 19 residues. The CDR3 spells CACSSPRLAGVGSYNEQFF. The CDR3 region has the DNA TGTGCCTGCAGTTCTCCAAGGCTAGCGGGAGTCGGATCCTACAATGAGCAGTTCTTC. The full variable domain, its missing parts supplied by reference TRBV2 and TRBJ2-1, is EPEVTQTPSHQVTQMGQEVILRCVPISNHLYFYWYRQILGQKVEFLVSFYNNEISEKSEIFDDQFSVERPDGSNFTLKIRSTKLEDSAMYFCACSSPRLAGVGSYNEQFFGPGTRLTVL.

This clonotype was recorded at least ten times. The V call is TRBV10-2, the J call TRBJ1-4; D remains ambiguous. The V gene lost 0 bases and the J gene lost 3 bases, with 8 bases spanning the gap. CDR1 is WSHSY and CDR2 is SAAADI in the germline V gene. The CDR3 extends over 15 amino acids. The DNA of the CDR3 is TGCGCCAGCAGTGAGTCTCGTGGAGCTAATGAAAAACTGTTTTTT. It specifies CASSESRGANEKLFF.